This TCR beta chain is from a study of blood T cell repertoires in COVID-19. The overall study: Sources were T cells, B-cell-depleted T cells, or PBMCs; the material itself was cDNA or gDNA.

V lost 0 bases and J 8 bases, leaving 16 bases between the germline ends. CDR1 and CDR2 (germline): SGHVS, FQNEAQ. The CDR3 is 15 residues long. Clones were read by immunoSEQ multiplex PCR, and TCRdb kept only the in-frame ones, dropping some. The repertoire holds roughly 200,000 clones, with 80% to 90% as singletons. Sequenced material: peripheral blood. The sequence was collected from a woman in her 70s with active or convalescent COVID-19. V and J are TRBV7-8 and TRBJ1-2; the D gene is possibly TRBD1 (6 bases). The CDR3 sequence: CASSLAHRETGGYTF. DNA for the CDR3: TGTGCCAGCAGCTTAGCCCACAGGGAAACGGGAGGCTACACCTTC.